This T cell receptor (beta chain) is from a study of T cell responses to AZD1222 COVID-19 vaccine. Study conclusions and caveats: Dominant CD4 TCR responses targeted spike regions 160-218 and 743-854. Just a handful of AZD1222 recipients tested seropositive at baseline. Sampled repertoires all dated from after the peak T cell response.

With respect to this clone: Its antigen remains unidentified.

Pooled in the analysis were second doses at about 4 or about 12 weeks. Here immunoSEQ multiplex PCR was the method, and the copy in TCRdb shows in-frame clones only, minus some. The profile shows around 67,000 clones, 83% of them singletons. This receptor was taken from an adult who received the AZD1222 COVID-19 vaccine. Sequenced material: peripheral blood, taken 28 days after the second AZD1222 dose.

The CDR3 region is CASSVLGKGGSNTGELFF. The CDR3 coding sequence is TGCGCCAGCAGCGTCCTCGGTAAGGGGGGATCGAACACCGGGGAGCTGTTTTTT. The chain couples TRBV4-1 to TRBJ2-2; D is tentatively TRBD1 or TRBD2 (6 bases each). Germline V gene lookup returns CDR1 MGHRA and CDR2 YSYEKL. CDR3 length: 18 residues. V was clipped by 5 bases and J by 0 bases, with 19 bases between them.